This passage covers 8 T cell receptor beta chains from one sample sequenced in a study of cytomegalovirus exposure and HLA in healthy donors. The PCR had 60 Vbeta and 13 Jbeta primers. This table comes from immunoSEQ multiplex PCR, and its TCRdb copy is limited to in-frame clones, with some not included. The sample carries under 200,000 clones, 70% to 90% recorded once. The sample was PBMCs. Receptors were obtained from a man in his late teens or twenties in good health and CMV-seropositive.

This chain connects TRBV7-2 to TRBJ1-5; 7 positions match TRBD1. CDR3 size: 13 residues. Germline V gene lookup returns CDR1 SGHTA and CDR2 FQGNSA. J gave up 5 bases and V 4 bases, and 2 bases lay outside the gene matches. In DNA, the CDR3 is TGTGCCAGCAGCTCGACAGGGCATCAGCCCCAGCATTTT. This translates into CASSSTGHQPQHF.

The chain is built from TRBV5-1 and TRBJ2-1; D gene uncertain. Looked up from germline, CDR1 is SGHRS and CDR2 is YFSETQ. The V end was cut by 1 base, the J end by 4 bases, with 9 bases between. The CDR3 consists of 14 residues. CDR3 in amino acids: CASSLLGDYNEQFF. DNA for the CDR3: TGCGCCAGCAGCTTGCTGGGCGATTACAATGAGCAGTTCTTC. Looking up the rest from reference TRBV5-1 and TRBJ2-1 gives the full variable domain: KAGVTQTPRYLIKTRGQQVTLSCSPISGHRSVSWYQQTPGQGLQFLFEYFSETQRNKGNFPGRFSGRQFSNSRSEMNVSTLELGDSALYLCASSLLGDYNEQFFGPGTRLTVL.

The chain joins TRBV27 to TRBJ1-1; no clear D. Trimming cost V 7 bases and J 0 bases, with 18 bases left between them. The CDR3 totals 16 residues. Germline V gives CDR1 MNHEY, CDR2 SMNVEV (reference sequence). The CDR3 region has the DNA TGTGCCAGCAAGGCCAAGGGTCGGCGGGTGAACACTGAAGCTTTCTTT. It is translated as CASKAKGRRVNTEAFF.

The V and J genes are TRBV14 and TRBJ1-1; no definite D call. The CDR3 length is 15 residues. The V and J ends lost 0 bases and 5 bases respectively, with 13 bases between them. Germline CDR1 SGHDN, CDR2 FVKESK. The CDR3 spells CASSQDVGPGTEAFF. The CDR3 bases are TGTGCCAGCAGCCAAGACGTCGGACCGGGAACTGAAGCTTTCTTT.

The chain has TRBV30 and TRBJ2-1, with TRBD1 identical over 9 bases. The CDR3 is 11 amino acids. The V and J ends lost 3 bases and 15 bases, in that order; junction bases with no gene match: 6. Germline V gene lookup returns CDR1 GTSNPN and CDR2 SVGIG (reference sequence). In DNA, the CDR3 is TGTGCCTGGAGGGACAGGGGTTCCCCGTTCTTC. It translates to CAWRDRGSPFF. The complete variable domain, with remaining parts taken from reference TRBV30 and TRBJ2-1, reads SQTIHQWPATLVQPVGSPLSLECTVEGTSNPNLYWYRQAAGRGLQLLFYSVGIGQISSEVPQNLSASRPQDRQFILSSKKLLLSDSGFYLCAWRDRGSPFFGPGTRLTVL.

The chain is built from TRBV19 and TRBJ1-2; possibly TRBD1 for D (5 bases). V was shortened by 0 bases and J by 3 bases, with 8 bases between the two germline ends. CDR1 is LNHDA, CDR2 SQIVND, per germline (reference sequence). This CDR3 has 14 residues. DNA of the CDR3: TGTGCCAGTAGTATAGATCAAGGGGACTATGGCTACACCTTC. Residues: CASSIDQGDYGYTF.

The CDR3 here is CASSLRDGLAGAIQETQYF. In nucleotides, the CDR3 is TGCGCCAGCAGCCTACGGGATGGGCTAGCGGGGGCGATACAAGAGACCCAGTACTTC. The chain has TRBV5-1 and TRBJ2-5, with TRBD2 matching over 10 bases. The CDR3 sequence is 19 residues long. CDR1 SGHRS and CDR2 YFSETQ come from the germline V gene. V dropped 4 bases and J dropped 2; count of bases not matched to a gene: 17. Based on the CDR3 plus reference TRBV5-1 and TRBJ2-5, the full variable domain is KAGVTQTPRYLIKTRGQQVTLSCSPISGHRSVSWYQQTPGQGLQFLFEYFSETQRNKGNFPGRFSGRQFSNSRSEMNVSTLELGDSALYLCASSLRDGLAGAIQETQYFGPGTRLLVL.

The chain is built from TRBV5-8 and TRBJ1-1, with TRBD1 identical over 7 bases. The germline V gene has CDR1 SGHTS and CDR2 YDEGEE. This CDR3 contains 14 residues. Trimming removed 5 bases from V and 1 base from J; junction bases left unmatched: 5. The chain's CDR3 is CASRPWTGNTEAFF. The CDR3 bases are TGTGCCAGCAGACCCTGGACAGGGAACACTGAAGCTTTCTTT.